The 2 T cell receptor beta chains below were found in one sample sequenced in a study of T cells in Graves' hyperthyroidism and ophthalmopathy. There were TCR beta CDR3 regions amplified from RNA transcripts. The HTBI primer set was used in a first-round RT-PCR of the TCR CDR3. TCRdb recomputed calls from the multiplex PCR reads with MiXCR, one row per CDR3 protein. This table has over 550,000 distinct CDR3 sequences, 16% appearing once. The material sequenced was blood. The source of these receptors is a woman younger than 35 with Graves' hyperthyroidism.

This clonotype was counted only a few times. The J gene is TRBJ2-1, the V gene TRBV6-1, with a tentative D call TRBD2 (6 bases). The V gene's germline CDR1 is MNHNS and CDR2 SASEGT. The CDR3 is made up of 14 amino acids. V was pared by 4 bases and J by 6 bases, with 13 bases between. CDR3 region: CASSGSWGVNEQFF. The CDR3 region has the DNA TGTGCCAGCAGTGGGTCGTGGGGGGTCAATGAGCAGTTCTTC.

This clonotype was picked up a small number of times. The rearrangement joins TRBV28 to TRBJ2-4, with 7 bases that match TRBD2. Germline V CDR1 and CDR2: MDHEN, SYDVKM. V dropped 6 bases and J dropped 3; count of bases not matched to a gene: 26. This CDR3 is 21 amino acids long. The CDR3 here is CASRPPPTGLSGVRGKNIQYF. The CDR3 DNA reads as TGTGCCAGCAGACCTCCCCCAACGGGACTATCGGGAGTTCGAGGCAAAAACATTCAGTACTTC.